Described below is a single TCR beta chain sequence and its context. This entry comes from a study of cytomegalovirus exposure and HLA in healthy donors. Study background: From around 180 million T cells, an earlier analysis saw 117 million unique TCR beta sequences.

This CDR3 has 15 residues. Trimming at V came to 7 bases and at J to 3 bases, leaving 10 bases not matched to a gene. CDR1 is SGHAT, CDR2 FQNNGV, per germline. PCR involved 60 Vbeta and 13 Jbeta primers. Method: immunoSEQ multiplex PCR; TCRdb's copy keeps in-frame clones and lacks some. This table has about 150,000 clones, more than 60% appearing once. The chain carries TRBV11-2 and TRBJ2-3; 7 bases line up with TRBD1. The sequence was obtained from a woman aged 45-59 years in good health and CMV-seropositive. The specimen was PBMCs. The CDR3 region has the DNA TGTGCCAGCACCCCCAGGGCAGGGGGTACAGATACGCAGTATTTT. Protein sequence: CASTPRAGGTDTQYF.